A single sample gave rise to the 4 T cell receptor beta chains below, sequenced in a study of OX40 agonist ivuxolimab in advanced cancers. The method was immunoSEQ multiplex PCR; TCRdb's version includes in-frame clones alone and lacks a portion of them. In the table there are tens of thousands of clones, about 90% of which are singletons. The sample consisted of CD4+ or CD8+ T cells sorted from blood, taken in a trial of the OX40 agonist ivuxolimab. The receptors originated from an adult with an advanced solid tumor such as melanoma, head and neck, liver or kidney cancer.

This sequence joins TRBV11-2 and TRBJ2-6, with D hard to call. The V end lost 7 bases, the J end lost 4 bases, and 14 bases lay between the germline ends. The CDR3 is 15 amino acids. Germline V CDR1 and CDR2: SGHAT, FQNNGV. The CDR3: CASTQYSGGANVLTF. In DNA form, the CDR3 reads TGTGCCAGCACCCAATATAGTGGGGGGGCCAACGTCCTGACTTTC.

The genes are TRBV27 and TRBJ1-1; perhaps TRBD1 as D (5 bases). Germline V gene lookup returns CDR1 MNHEY and CDR2 SMNVEV (reference sequence). The CDR3 has 12 amino acids. V lost 5 bases and J lost 12, with 16 bases in between. In DNA, the CDR3 is TGTGCCAGCAGTCTAGGGGCGGGCGAAACTTTCTTT. This translates into CASSLGAGETFF.

This chain joins TRBV2 and TRBJ2-5; D perhaps matches TRBD2 (7 bases). V was pared by 6 bases and J by 11 bases, with 19 bases between. The CDR3 has 13 residues. Germline V lookup: CDR1 SNHLY, CDR2 FYNNEI. The CDR3 loop reads CASSGLGAGEQYF. CDR3 nucleotide sequence: TGTGCCAGCAGCGGACTGGGGGCGGGGGAGCAGTACTTC.

The CDR3 reads CASSVQGVTNEKLFF. The CDR3 DNA follows: TGTGCCAGCAGCGTTCAGGGGGTGACTAATGAAAAACTGTTTTTT. The chain carries TRBV9 and TRBJ1-4; 7 bases line up with TRBD1. The CDR3 sequence is 15 residues long. Germline V gives CDR1 SGDLS, CDR2 YYNGEE. With V trimmed by 2 bases and J by 2 bases, 3 bases remained unmatched.